The 31 T cell receptor beta chains below come from one sample, sequenced in a study of type 1 regulatory T cells. These receptors have no known antigen. TCRdb processed the reads anew with MiXCR; each CDR3 protein has one entry. This table has fewer than 75,000 distinct CDR3 sequences, roughly 49% appearing once. Input material: cultured non-Tr1 T cells, either the whole culture or a sorted T cell fraction (not recorded which). The source of these receptors is a human donor in good health.

This clonotype appeared a few times. This chain uses TRBV12-3 or TRBV12-4 with TRBJ2-1, with 8 bases fitting TRBD2. Trimming at V came to 7 bases and at J to 9 bases, leaving 11 bases not matched to a gene. The CDR3 consists of 14 residues. CDR3 protein: CASTPGLVPSEQFF. CDR3 nucleotides: TGTGCCAGCACGCCGGGACTAGTCCCAAGTGAGCAGTTCTTC.

The genes are TRBV7-9 and TRBJ1-1; no clear D gene. In germline, CDR1 is SEHNR, CDR2 FQNEAQ (reference sequence). CDR3 length: 12 amino acids. V dropped 5 bases and J dropped 9 bases, with 13 bases sitting between them. CDR3 in DNA: TGTGCCAGCAGCCCGGACCTCCGAAAAGCTTTCTTT. Amino acids: CASSPDLRKAFF.

This chain connects TRBV5-1 to TRBJ2-7, with D tentatively TRBD2 (7 bases). Germline lookup yields CDR1 SGHRS and CDR2 YFSETQ. V gave up 0 bases and J gave up 0 bases, with 13 bases separating them. The CDR3 totals 16 residues. The CDR3 loop is CASSLAGGRSSYEQYF. The CDR3 DNA reads as TGCGCCAGCAGCTTGGCCGGGGGGCGTTCCTCCTACGAGCAGTACTTC.

The chain uses TRBV5-1 and TRBJ1-1; D is unresolved. V was trimmed by 5 bases and J by 2 bases, leaving 10 bases between them. From germline, CDR1 is SGHRS and CDR2 YFSETQ. The CDR3 runs to 13 residues. CDR3 nucleotides: TGCGCCAGCAGGGGCGAGGAAAACACTGAAGCTTTCTTT. Translated, it gives CASRGEENTEAFF.

In its sample, this clonotype was seen a few times. The chain combines TRBV11-3 with TRBJ2-3; 10 nucleotides match TRBD2. The CDR3 covers 16 residues. The J segment lost 3 bases and the V segment lost 6 bases, leaving 9 bases of the junction unmatched. Germline assignment: CDR1 SGHNT and CDR2 YENEEA. Written as DNA, the CDR3 is TGTGCCAGCAGTTTACTTAGCGGGGGGAGAACAGATACGCAGTATTTT. Translating it yields CASSLLSGGRTDTQYF.

This clonotype was recorded at least ten times. CDR3 DNA sequence: TGTGCCAGCAGCTTAGAAGCGGGGGGGTACAATGAGCAGTTCTTC. Amino acid sequence: CASSLEAGGYNEQFF. The rearrangement links TRBV11-3 to TRBJ2-1, with TRBD2 matching over 10 bases. V dropped 0 bases and J dropped 4; count of bases not matched to a gene: 0. The CDR3 is made up of 15 amino acids. Per the germline V gene, CDR1 is SGHNT and CDR2 is YENEEA.

This chain joins TRBV5-8 and TRBJ1-3; 9 nucleotides align to TRBD1. The J segment lost 0 bases and the V segment lost 0 bases, leaving 7 bases of the junction unmatched. There are 18 residues in the CDR3. Germline V gene sequence: CDR1 SGHTS, CDR2 YDEGEE. In nucleotides, the CDR3 is TGTGCCAGCAGCTTGGATGGACAGGGGACAAGCTCTGGAAACACCATATATTTT. Translating it yields CASSLDGQGTSSGNTIYF.

The rearrangement joins TRBV11-2 to TRBJ2-1, with D possibly TRBD2 on 6 matching bases. CDR1 is SGHAT and CDR2 is FQNNGV in the germline V gene. V lost 5 bases, J lost 12 bases, and 14 bases lay in between. The CDR3 is 12 residues long. Written as DNA, the CDR3 is TGTGCCAGCAGCAATCGACTAGGCATGCAGTTCTTC. Amino acid sequence: CASSNRLGMQFF. Variable domain in full (rest from reference TRBV11-2 and TRBJ2-1): EAGVAQSPRYKIIEKRQSVAFWCNPISGHATLYWYQQILGQGPKLLIQFQNNGVVDDSQLPKDRFSAERLKGVDSTLKIQPAKLEDSAVYLCASSNRLGMQFFGPGTRLTVL.

This chain connects TRBV4-3 to TRBJ2-5; no definite D call. Germline lookup yields CDR1 LGHNA and CDR2 YSLEER. V lost 0 bases and J lost 5, with 10 bases in between. The CDR3 extends over 14 amino acids. The CDR3 sequence is CASSQDPRSETQYF. In nucleotides, the CDR3 is TGCGCCAGCAGCCAAGATCCTCGCTCGGAGACCCAGTACTTC.

There are a few counts of this clonotype. The chain couples TRBV6-2 or TRBV6-3 to TRBJ1-4; D unclear. The CDR3 has 16 residues. Trimming removed 4 bases from V and 3 bases from J, with 15 bases in between. Germline CDR1 and CDR2: MNHEY and SVGEGT. For the CDR3, the DNA is TGTGCCAGCAGTTCCTACGATCTAGCGGCTAATGAAAAACTGTTTTTT. It is translated as CASSSYDLAANEKLFF.

The chain joins TRBV2 to TRBJ2-5; D remains ambiguous. The CDR3 is 12 residues long. Trimming took 6 bases from V and 2 from J, leaving 7 bases between them. Germline V lookup: CDR1 SNHLY, CDR2 FYNNEI. The CDR3 protein is CASRELQETQYF. For the CDR3, the DNA is TGTGCCAGCAGGGAACTTCAAGAGACCCAGTACTTC. The full variable domain, its missing parts supplied by reference TRBV2 and TRBJ2-5, is EPEVTQTPSHQVTQMGQEVILRCVPISNHLYFYWYRQILGQKVEFLVSFYNNEISEKSEIFDDQFSVERPDGSNFTLKIRSTKLEDSAMYFCASRELQETQYFGPGTRLLVL.

In nucleotides, the CDR3 is TGTGCCAGCAGCTTAGATAGGTGGGGGGAGCAGTACTTC. Amino acids: CASSLDRWGEQYF. The chain carries TRBV11-2 and TRBJ2-7; either TRBD1 or TRBD2 may supply D (5 bases each). The CDR3 sequence is 13 residues long. V shed 0 bases and J shed 7 bases, with 10 bases lying between them. The germline V gene encodes CDR1 SGHAT and CDR2 FQNNGV.

The V gene is TRBV7-2, the J gene TRBJ2-2; D call uncertain. CDR1 is SGHTA, CDR2 FQGNSA, per germline. Trimming left V 1 base short and J 5 bases short, with 8 bases between. This CDR3 contains 14 residues. CDR3 region: CASSLGIMTGELFF. The CDR3 DNA follows: TGTGCCAGCAGCTTAGGGATTATGACCGGGGAGCTGTTTTTT.

The CDR3 reads CASNSGLAGGYEQFF. As DNA, the CDR3 is TGTGCCAGCAACTCGGGACTAGCGGGGGGCTATGAGCAGTTCTTC. The rearrangement joins TRBV11-2 to TRBJ2-1; 15 bases are a match to TRBD2. V shed 7 bases and J 8 bases; nucleotides not matched to a gene: 6. The germline V gene encodes CDR1 SGHAT and CDR2 FQNNGV. This CDR3 is 15 amino acids long.

This clonotype came up once. This chain uses TRBV7-9 with TRBJ2-7, with TRBD2 matching over 10 bases. The CDR3 extends over 16 amino acids. With 2 bases clipped from V and 0 bases from J, the junction kept 4 bases outside the gene matches. Germline V lookup: CDR1 SEHNR, CDR2 FQNEAQ (reference sequence). Here the CDR3 DNA reads TGTGCCAGCAGCTTAAGCGGGGGGGCTAGCTCCTACGAGCAGTACTTC. It specifies CASSLSGGASSYEQYF.

This CDR3 reads CASSQDWDGNGYTF. The DNA of the CDR3 is TGCGCCAGCAGCCAGGATTGGGACGGCAATGGCTACACCTTC. The rearrangement uses TRBV4-1 and TRBJ1-2; tentative D call: TRBD1 (5 bases). Germline CDR1 MGHRA, CDR2 YSYEKL. V was cut by 3 bases and J by 6 bases, with 14 bases left in between. The CDR3 consists of 14 residues.

This chain's CDR3 is CASSYLGAQYF. The CDR3 DNA reads TGTGCCAGCAGTTATTTGGGGGCCCAGTACTTC. The genes are TRBV6-2 or TRBV6-3 and TRBJ2-5, with D perhaps TRBD1 or TRBD2 (5 bases each). Deletions cut 3 bases from V and 9 bases from J, with 8 bases between. Germline-derived CDR1 and CDR2 are MNHEY and SVGEGT. The CDR3 totals 11 residues.

The table lists this clonotype with a few counts. V is TRBV20-1 and J is TRBJ2-7, with 9 bases identical to TRBD1. Germline CDR1 and CDR2: DFQATT and SNEGSKA (reference sequence). This CDR3 is 15 amino acids long. The trim removed 4 bases at V and 4 bases at J, leaving 11 bases unmatched. The DNA for the CDR3 is TGCAGTGCTAAAAGAAGGGGACAGGGCATTTACGAGCAGTACTTC. It translates to CSAKRRGQGIYEQYF.

The rearrangement links TRBV27 to TRBJ2-1; no clear D. The germline V gene encodes CDR1 MNHEY and CDR2 SMNVEV (reference sequence). V was trimmed by 3 bases and J by 4 bases, leaving 10 bases between them. The length of the CDR3 is 14 residues. The CDR3 sequence: CASSFLREYNEQFF. The CDR3 nucleotides are TGTGCCAGCAGTTTTTTAAGGGAATACAATGAGCAGTTCTTC.

This clonotype was detected a few times. The chain recombines TRBV27 with TRBJ2-4; 8 nucleotides agree with TRBD1. The CDR3 contains 17 residues. J gave up 0 bases and V 5 bases, and 9 bases lay outside the gene matches. Looked up from germline, CDR1 is MNHEY and CDR2 is SMNVEV (reference sequence). The CDR3: CASSTTGQGLAKNIQYF. CDR3 nucleotides: TGTGCCAGCAGTACCACTGGACAGGGACTAGCCAAAAACATTCAGTACTTC.

A remark on this clonotype: At one boundary the junction diverges from the germline segment, which might be a read error. V and J are TRBV12-3 or TRBV12-4 and TRBJ1-3; D not certain. The CDR3 length is 12 residues. The CDR3 DNA reads as TGTGCTAGCAGTTCCGCGGCCAGGACCATATATTTT. Protein: CASSSAARTIYF.

This clonotype was seen only a few times. V and J are TRBV7-2 and TRBJ1-2, with D tentatively TRBD1 (6 bases). Deletions cut 5 bases from V and 4 bases from J, with 14 bases between. Germline assignment: CDR1 SGHTA and CDR2 FQGNSA. This CDR3 comprises 14 residues. CDR3 nucleotides: TGTGCCAGCAGCCTCGGGGGCAGGCGCTATGGCTACACCTTC. Its translation is CASSLGGRRYGYTF.

The chain combines TRBV27 with TRBJ1-1; 7 bases fit TRBD1. This CDR3 has 15 amino acids. The V gene's germline CDR1 is MNHEY and CDR2 SMNVEV (reference sequence). With V trimmed by 5 bases and J by 1 base, 7 bases remained unmatched. The CDR3 DNA sequence: TGTGCCAGCAGTCCCCGGGACAGAGCGAACACTGAAGCTTTCTTT. Translation gives CASSPRDRANTEAFF.

This clonotype was observed a handful of times. The V gene is TRBV20-1, the J gene TRBJ1-1; D unclear. The germline V gene encodes CDR1 DFQATT and CDR2 SNEGSKA (reference sequence). The V end was cut by 3 bases, the J end by 10 bases, with 21 bases between. This CDR3 has 14 amino acids. CDR3 protein: CSASHSYGTRAAFF. CDR3 bases: TGCAGTGCTAGCCATTCTTATGGCACACGAGCAGCTTTCTTT.

This clonotype is deemed medium-sized. V usage is TRBV15 and J usage is TRBJ2-7; TRBD2 agrees at 11 bases. This CDR3 is built from 16 residues. The J segment lost 0 bases and the V segment lost 4 bases, leaving 5 bases of the junction unmatched. Germline V gives CDR1 LNHNV, CDR2 YYDKDF (reference sequence). The chain's CDR3 is CATSKDLAGGSYEQYF. CDR3 bases: TGTGCCACCAGCAAAGATCTAGCGGGGGGCTCCTACGAGCAGTACTTC.

This clonotype appeared a single time. Since a much larger clone is just one base distant, this may be a read error. CDR3 sequence: CTSRKVVGRDTEAFF. CDR3 coding DNA: TGTACCAGCAGGAAGGTGGTAGGGCGGGACACTGAAGCTTTCTTT. The genes are TRBV12-3 or TRBV12-4 and TRBJ1-1; D not certain. The CDR3 spans 15 residues.

This clonotype has just a few counts. The V and J genes are TRBV20-1 and TRBJ1-2; 7 nucleotides line up with TRBD1. This CDR3 contains 12 residues. Trimming cost V 5 bases and J 3 bases; bases outside gene matches: 3. Germline V lookup: CDR1 DFQATT, CDR2 SNEGSKA (reference sequence). The CDR3 reads CSAQTGDYGYTF. The DNA of the CDR3 is TGCAGTGCTCAAACAGGGGACTATGGCTACACCTTC.

The chain is built from TRBV6-5 and TRBJ2-7, with 10 bases identical to TRBD1. Germline V CDR1 and CDR2: MNHEY, SVGAGI. V shed 0 bases, J shed 5 bases, and the junction held 4 bases outside the gene matches. There are 15 residues in the CDR3. The CDR3 DNA is TGTGCCAGCAGTTACTCCGGGACAGGGGTCAACGAGCAGTACTTC. Amino acids: CASSYSGTGVNEQYF.

The chain recombines TRBV12-3 or TRBV12-4 with TRBJ2-7; TRBD2 might be the D (6 bases). The length of the CDR3 is 12 residues. Trimming took off 6 bases at V and 5 bases at J, with 11 bases between the two ends. This CDR3 is CASSRDSHEQYF. In DNA, the CDR3 is TGTGCCAGCAGCAGGGACTCTCACGAGCAGTACTTC.

This chain connects TRBV10-3 to TRBJ2-7; a possible D gene is TRBD1 (6 bases). Germline V gene sequence: CDR1 ENHRY, CDR2 SYGVKD. The CDR3 loop spans 14 amino acids. The germline V and J ends were trimmed by 4 bases and 4 bases, with 14 bases remaining between them. The CDR3 DNA follows: TGTGCCATCAGTGGCAAACAGGGTCTGTACGAGCAGTACTTC. It yields the protein CAISGKQGLYEQYF.

This chain uses TRBV5-1 with TRBJ1-1; TRBD1 is a possible D gene (5 bases). V was cut by 2 bases and J by 3 bases, with 23 bases left in between. CDR3 length: 18 amino acids. Germline CDR1 reads SGHRS; CDR2 reads YFSETQ. CDR3 in amino acids: CASSLYPLHEPGDTEAFF. CDR3 nucleotides: TGCGCCAGCAGCTTATATCCCCTACATGAGCCGGGGGACACTGAAGCTTTCTTT.